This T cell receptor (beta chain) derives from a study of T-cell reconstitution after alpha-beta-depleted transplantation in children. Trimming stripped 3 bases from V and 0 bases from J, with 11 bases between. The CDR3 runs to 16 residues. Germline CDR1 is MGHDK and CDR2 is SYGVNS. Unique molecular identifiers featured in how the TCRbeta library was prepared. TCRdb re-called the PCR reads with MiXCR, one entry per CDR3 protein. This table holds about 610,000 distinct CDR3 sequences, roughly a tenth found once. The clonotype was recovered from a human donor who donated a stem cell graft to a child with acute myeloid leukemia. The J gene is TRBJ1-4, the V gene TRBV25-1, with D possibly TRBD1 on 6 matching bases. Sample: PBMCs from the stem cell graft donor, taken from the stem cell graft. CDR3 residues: CASSDLTGTTNEKLFF. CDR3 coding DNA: TGTGCCAGCAGTGACTTGACAGGAACAACTAATGAAAAACTGTTTTTT. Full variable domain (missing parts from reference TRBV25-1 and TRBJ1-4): EADIYQTPRYLVIGTGKKITLECSQTMGHDKMYWYQQDPGMELHLIHYSYGVNSTEKGDLSSESTVSRIRTEHFPLTLESARPSHTSQYLCASSDLTGTTNEKLFFGSGTQLSVL.